Listed here are 7 T cell receptor beta chains from one sample, sequenced in a study of blood T cell repertoires in COVID-19 (dated by TCRdb to the early 2020s). The library was generated by the immunoSEQ multiplex PCR assay. TCRdb's version of the immuneACCESS table is confined to in-frame rearrangements and falls short of the full clone set. An unresolved V gene accounts for under half of the shortfall where checked; the remainder is of unknown origin. The sample table lists approximately 350,000 clones, under 95% of them with a count of one. The ten top clones hold 3% to 4% of the sample. Sample: peripheral blood. The receptors derive from a woman under 30 who had recovered from COVID-19.

The chain is built from TRBV15 and TRBJ1-5; 10 nucleotides align to TRBD1. This CDR3 contains 15 residues. V was pared by 5 bases and J by 7 bases, with 8 bases of the junction left unmatched. The germline CDR1 and CDR2 sequences are LNHNV and YYDKDF (reference sequence). The CDR3 reads CATSHDRGRWQPQHF. DNA of the CDR3: TGTGCCACCAGCCACGACAGGGGGCGCTGGCAGCCCCAGCATTTT.

The CDR3 protein is CASSLAGNTEAFF. CDR3 DNA: TGCGCCAGCAGCTTAGCGGGGAACACTGAAGCTTTCTTT. The rearrangement uses TRBV5-1 and TRBJ1-1; no definite D call. The length of the CDR3 is 13 residues. The V gene's germline CDR1 is SGHRS and CDR2 YFSETQ. V shed 2 bases and J shed 1 base, with 6 bases lying between them.

This clone was observed a single time. The chain uses TRBV6-2 or TRBV6-3 and TRBJ1-4, with 7 bases fitting TRBD1. The ends lost 6 bases at V and 7 bases at J; junction bases unmatched: 11. Germline V gene data show CDR1 as MNHEY and CDR2 as SVGEGT. The CDR3 runs 15 residues. CDR3 region: CASSKKTGSVEKLFF. The DNA of the CDR3 is TGTGCCAGCAGCAAAAAGACAGGGAGTGTTGAAAAACTGTTTTTT.

V gene TRBV30 combines with J gene TRBJ2-5; 16 nucleotides line up with TRBD2. The germline gives CDR1 GTSNPN, CDR2 SVGIG (reference sequence). After removal of 1 base from V and 8 bases from J, the junction contained 4 bases not matched to a gene. This CDR3 has 15 amino acids. CDR3 protein: CAWSGGTSGRDTQYF. The CDR3 DNA reads as TGTGCCTGGAGTGGGGGGACTAGCGGGAGGGATACCCAGTACTTC.

This chain connects TRBV28 to TRBJ2-3, with 7 nucleotides matching TRBD2. V gave up 5 bases and J gave up 2 bases; unmatched junction bases: 10. Germline-derived CDR1 and CDR2 are MDHEN and SYDVKM. The CDR3 spans 16 residues. CDR3 sequence reads: CASSMNQAGNTDTQYF. The CDR3 DNA follows: TGTGCCAGCAGTATGAATCAAGCGGGAAACACAGATACGCAGTATTTT.

The CDR3 sequence is CASAIRDSVDQPQHF. The CDR3, as DNA: TGTGCCAGCGCGATCCGGGACAGCGTAGATCAGCCCCAGCATTTT. The gene calls are TRBV2 and TRBJ1-5; 7 nucleotides align to TRBD1. Trimming removed 8 bases from V and 5 bases from J; junction bases left unmatched: 12. This CDR3 is built from 15 residues. From germline, CDR1 is SNHLY and CDR2 FYNNEI. The full variable domain, completed using reference TRBV2 and TRBJ1-5, is EPEVTQTPSHQVTQMGQEVILRCVPISNHLYFYWYRQILGQKVEFLVSFYNNEISEKSEIFDDQFSVERPDGSNFTLKIRSTKLEDSAMYFCASAIRDSVDQPQHFGDGTRLSIL.

This chain joins TRBV4-2 and TRBJ1-2; D is perhaps TRBD1 (6 bases). The CDR3 totals 17 residues. Germline CDR1 reads LGHNA; CDR2 reads YNFKEQ. The V end lost 4 bases, the J end lost 0 bases, and 18 bases lay between the germline ends. CDR3 region: CASSRYPRGKPNYGYTF. In nucleotides, the CDR3 is TGTGCCAGCAGCCGGTACCCTAGGGGGAAACCTAACTATGGCTACACCTTC.